The clone carrying this T cell receptor (beta chain) turned up a few times. The V end was cut by 0 bases, the J end by 6 bases, with 9 bases between. This CDR3 spans 14 amino acids. Germline assignment: CDR1 MDHEN and CDR2 SYDVKM. This sample is part of a study of STAT5B mutations in CD4+ large granular lymphocyte leukemia. Turning to the study itself: Among healthy donors, a particular HLA allele went with more CDR3 'QG' motifs.

The assay was immunoSEQ multiplex PCR, and TCRdb's table has in-frame clones only and misses some. The sample shows fewer than 35,000 clones, around 70% of them seen only once. Sequencing was carried out using CD4+ T cells from blood buffy coats. This rearrangement joins TRBV28 to TRBJ2-1, with D maybe TRBD1 (7 bases). This receptor was identified in a human donor in good health. CDR3 sequence reads: CASSLWQGGNEQFF. DNA for the CDR3: TGTGCCAGCAGTTTATGGCAGGGGGGCAATGAGCAGTTCTTC.